Described below is a single T cell receptor (beta chain) sequence and its context. This sample stems from a study of blood T cell repertoires in COVID-19. Study background: PBMCs, B-cell-depleted T cells, or T cells provided the cDNA or gDNA that made up the material.

Authors' processing steps: Nucleated cell counts were estimated from reference gene primer amplification. Assay: immunoSEQ multiplex PCR; the TCRdb copy retains only in-frame clones and omits some. V, J and clone size derive from that table, while D and trimming were established from the DNA sequence. This sample has about 200,000 clones; just over 85% occur once, and the top ten carry around 2%. The TCR originated in a young man who had recovered from COVID-19. Input material: peripheral blood.

The CDR3 nucleotides are TGTGCCAGCAGCTTAGATTCTCAGGGGGACTCTGGAAACACCATATATTTT. Its translation is CASSLDSQGDSGNTIYF. The chain joins TRBV7-6 to TRBJ1-3; TRBD1 aligns across 7 bases. The CDR3 consists of 17 residues. In germline, CDR1 is SGHVS, CDR2 FNYEAQ. V lost 1 base to trimming and J lost 0 bases; unmatched junction nucleotides: 6.